This T cell receptor beta chain was found in a study of early T cells in non-severe SARS-CoV-2 infection. Germline V CDR1 and CDR2: SGHKS, YYEKEE (reference sequence). CDR3 length equals 15 residues. V lost 3 bases to trimming and J lost 1 base; unmatched junction nucleotides: 2. Using its own MiXCR run on the 5' RACE reads, TCRdb lists one record per CDR3 protein. The sample lists approximately 90,000 distinct CDR3 sequences; over 15% were seen once. The sequences come from whole blood, collected at baseline. The gene calls are TRBV5-5 and TRBJ2-2, with 8 bases identical to TRBD1. This clonotype was obtained from an adult who was a healthcare worker with PCR-confirmed SARS-CoV-2 infection or an uninfected control (not recorded which). The CDR3 sequence: CASSSRGQNTGELFF. The CDR3 region has the DNA TGTGCCAGCAGCTCCAGGGGGCAGAACACCGGGGAGCTGTTTTTT. Full variable domain (missing parts from reference TRBV5-5 and TRBJ2-2): DAGVTQSPTHLIKTRGQQVTLRCSPISGHKSVSWYQQVLGQGPQFIFQYYEKEERGRGNFPDRFSARQFPNYSSELNVNALLLGDSALYLCASSSRGQNTGELFFGEGSRLTVL.